This TCR beta chain is drawn from a study of T-cell reconstitution after alpha-beta-depleted transplantation in children. Trimming removed 3 bases at V and 3 bases at J, with 12 bases between. Germline V gene lookup returns CDR1 DFQATT and CDR2 SNEGSKA (reference sequence). The CDR3 consists of 13 residues. The TCRbeta library was prepared with unique molecular identifiers. TCRdb used MiXCR to reprocess the PCR reads, holding one entry per CDR3 protein. The sample holds around 440,000 distinct CDR3 sequences, under 20% seen once. In its sample, this clonotype was seen a few times. This chain uses TRBV20-1 with TRBJ2-7; D possibly corresponds to TRBD1 (6 bases). The starting material was PBMCs, mostly from graft donor cells, obtained 360 days after TCRalphabeta/CD19-depleted stem cell transplant. The receptor was isolated from a boy younger than two who had a stem cell transplant for Wiskott-Aldrich syndrome, so the T cells may come from the graft donor. In DNA form, the CDR3 reads TGCAGTGCTAGCAGGGGCCCTGACTACGAGCAGTACTTC. This translates into CSASRGPDYEQYF.